The source of this T cell receptor beta chain is a study of blood T cell repertoires in COVID-19. CDR1 is PRHDT and CDR2 is FYEKMQ in the germline V gene (reference sequence). V lost 5 bases, J lost 1 base, and 6 bases stayed unmatched. The CDR3 has 18 amino acids. The assay was immunoSEQ multiplex PCR, and TCRdb's table has in-frame clones only and misses some. The sample has 190,000 or so clones; 70% to 85% are singletons. The clonotype was recovered from a human donor with acute or convalescent COVID-19. The donor label of this sample is uncertain. The chain employs TRBV13 and TRBJ2-2; TRBD2 matches at 14 bases. Sequencing was carried out using peripheral blood. The CDR3 region is CASSVGLAGVVNTGELFF. CDR3 coding DNA: TGTGCCAGCAGCGTGGGACTAGCGGGAGTCGTGAACACCGGGGAGCTGTTTTTT.